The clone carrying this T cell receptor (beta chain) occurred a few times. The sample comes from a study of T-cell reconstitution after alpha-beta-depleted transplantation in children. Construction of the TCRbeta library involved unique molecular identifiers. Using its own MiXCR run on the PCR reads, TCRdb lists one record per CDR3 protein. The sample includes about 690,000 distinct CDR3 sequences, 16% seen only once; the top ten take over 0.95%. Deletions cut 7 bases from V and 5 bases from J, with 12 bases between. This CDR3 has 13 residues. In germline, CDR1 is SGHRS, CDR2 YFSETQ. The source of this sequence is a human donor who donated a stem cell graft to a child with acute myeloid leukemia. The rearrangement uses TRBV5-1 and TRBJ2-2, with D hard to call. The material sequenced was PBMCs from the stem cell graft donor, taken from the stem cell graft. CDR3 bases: TGCGCCAGCCGAAACCCCAGTACCGGGGAGCTGTTTTTT. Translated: CASRNPSTGELFF.